This TCR beta chain comes out of a study of blood T cell repertoires in COVID-19. Across the study: Both acute and convalescent COVID-19 samples were obtained from the United States, Italy and Spain.

Profiling relied on immunoSEQ multiplex PCR, and the TCRdb table lists in-frame clones only, not all of them. The sample lists about 59,000 clones; around four fifths were seen once. The ends lost 4 bases at V and 4 bases at J; junction bases unmatched: 9. Looked up from germline, CDR1 is SGHRS and CDR2 is YFSETQ. The CDR3 is 15 amino acids. This chain links TRBV5-1 with TRBJ2-5; 8 bases match TRBD2. The sequenced sample consisted of peripheral blood. The clonotype was recovered from a woman aged 45-65 years with active or convalescent COVID-19. The chain's CDR3 is CASSNPGLGAETQYF. The CDR3 bases are TGCGCCAGCAGCAACCCGGGACTAGGGGCAGAGACCCAGTACTTC.